This T cell receptor (beta chain) was found in a study of CD8 T cells in ankylosing spondylitis. This clonotype was counted only a few times. Its antigen remains unidentified. Broader study findings: A motif in TCR beta, a set of roughly eight highly homologous variants, appeared characteristic of ankylosing spondylitis blood.

Making the TCR beta libraries involved quantitative 5'-RACE with molecular barcodes. TCRdb used MiXCR to reprocess the 5' RACE reads, holding one entry per CDR3 protein. The repertoire has around 450,000 distinct CDR3 sequences, 26% of them found once; the top ten carry 0.75% to 0.9%. Germline V gene data show CDR1 as SGHRS and CDR2 as YFSETQ. CDR3 size: 16 residues. Trimming cost V 4 bases and J 1 base, with 17 bases left between them. This sequence originates from a male donor with ankylosing spondylitis. The sequencing sample was made of blood, either unsorted or a sorted T cell fraction (not recorded which). The chain couples TRBV5-1 to TRBJ1-1; tentatively, D is TRBD1 (6 bases). The CDR3 sequence: CASSKEVGTQNTEAFF. CDR3 in DNA: TGCGCCAGCAGCAAGGAGGTAGGGACACAGAACACTGAAGCTTTCTTT. Full variable domain (missing parts from reference TRBV5-1 and TRBJ1-1): KAGVTQTPRYLIKTRGQQVTLSCSPISGHRSVSWYQQTPGQGLQFLFEYFSETQRNKGNFPGRFSGRQFSNSRSEMNVSTLELGDSALYLCASSKEVGTQNTEAFFGQGTRLTVV.